This section outlines one T cell receptor beta chain sequence together with its context. Germline V gives CDR1 SGHTA, CDR2 FQGNSA. J gave up 3 bases and V 3 bases, and 5 bases lay outside the gene matches. The length of the CDR3 is 14 residues. Authors' data handling: Amplification with reference gene primers provided the estimates of nucleated cell counts. Data came from immunoSEQ multiplex PCR; TCRdb stores just in-frame clones and leaves some out. The D gene and trimming were derived from the DNA, and the V and J assignments and clone size from that table. The sample has about 73,000 clones; 65% to 85% are singletons. This record belongs to a study of blood T cell repertoires in COVID-19. Study-wide context: Sites in the United States, Italy and Spain provided acute and convalescent COVID-19 samples. PBMCs, B-cell-depleted T cells, or T cells were the source of the cDNA or gDNA that made up the material.

This clonotype was obtained from an elderly man with active or convalescent COVID-19. J is TRBJ2-7 and V is TRBV7-2, with 7 bases fitting TRBD1. The sample was peripheral blood. CDR3 nucleotides: TGTGCCAGCAGCTTCGACAGGGTTCGCTACGAGCAGTACTTC. Protein sequence: CASSFDRVRYEQYF.